This T cell receptor (beta chain) was retrieved from a study of cytomegalovirus exposure and HLA in healthy donors. PCR primers comprised 60 Vbeta and 13 Jbeta primers. TCRdb keeps only in-frame clones here, not all; method: immunoSEQ multiplex PCR. Of roughly 120,000 clones listed, less than 85% are singletons. The CDR3 loop spans 15 amino acids. The germline V gene encodes CDR1 MRHNA and CDR2 SNTAGT. V dropped 8 bases and J dropped 2; count of bases not matched to a gene: 5. The chain joins TRBV6-4 to TRBJ2-7; TRBD2 aligns across 14 bases. The sample consisted of PBMCs. The TCR was taken from a man aged 30-40 years in good health and CMV-seronegative. As DNA, the CDR3 is TGTGCCAGCCGGGGACTAGCGGGAGAAACCTACGAGCAGTACTTC. Translating it yields CASRGLAGETYEQYF.